These 24 T cell receptor beta chains share one sample of origin, sequenced in a study of T cell changes during pregnancy in multiple sclerosis. The assay was immunoSEQ multiplex PCR, and TCRdb's table has in-frame clones only and misses some. Of about 69,000 clones in the sample, 85% to 95% are singletons; the top ten hold 2%. This material consisted of peripheral blood, taken in the third trimester of pregnancy. The receptors originated from a female donor in good health, enrolled as a control in a pregnancy study.

This clone was seen once. This sequence joins TRBV5-6 and TRBJ1-4; 10 bases are shared with TRBD1. The V and J ends lost 0 bases and 4 bases, in that order; junction bases with no gene match: 3. This CDR3 comprises 16 residues. From germline, CDR1 is SGHDT and CDR2 YYEEEE. Here the CDR3 DNA reads TGTGCCAGCAGCTTGGCTGGGACAGGGGTTAATGAAAAACTGTTTTTT. It is translated as CASSLAGTGVNEKLFF.

The rearrangement links TRBV28 to TRBJ2-7; TRBD1 is a possible D gene (6 bases). In germline, CDR1 is MDHEN, CDR2 SYDVKM. The CDR3 spans 15 residues. Trimming removed 6 bases at V and 5 bases at J, with 20 bases between. In nucleotides, the CDR3 is TGTGCCAGCAGCGAGCCGGGACATAGTGGGCACGAGCAGTACTTC. It translates to CASSEPGHSGHEQYF.

The V call is TRBV9, the J call TRBJ1-4; 7 bases align to TRBD1. In germline, CDR1 is SGDLS, CDR2 YYNGEE. V lost 2 bases to trimming and J lost 5 bases; unmatched junction nucleotides: 6. This CDR3 is 15 amino acids long. CDR3 bases: TGTGCCAGCAGCGTCCAGGGGGGCACCAATGAAAAACTGTTTTTT. Amino acid sequence: CASSVQGGTNEKLFF.

J is TRBJ2-1 and V is TRBV11-2; maybe TRBD1 (6 bases). V was trimmed by 6 bases and J by 7 bases, leaving 19 bases between them. Germline lookup yields CDR1 SGHAT and CDR2 FQNNGV. The CDR3 extends over 15 amino acids. CDR3: CASRQIQGSSNEQFF. For the CDR3, the DNA is TGTGCCAGCAGACAAATCCAGGGGTCGTCGAATGAGCAGTTCTTC.

The chain has TRBV5-4 and TRBJ2-1; 7 bases fit TRBD1. Germline V gene data show CDR1 as SGHNT and CDR2 as YYREEE (reference sequence). CDR3 size: 13 residues. J lost 9 bases, V lost 0 bases, and 3 bases had no gene match. The CDR3 reads CASSLGQGREQFF. CDR3 coding DNA: TGTGCCAGCAGCTTGGGACAGGGCCGTGAGCAGTTCTTC.

This clone was observed once. The J gene is TRBJ1-2, the V gene TRBV6-1, with D hard to call. Trimming shortened V by 1 base and J by 4 bases, and 7 bases separated the two germline ends. Germline V gene data show CDR1 as MNHNS and CDR2 as SASEGT. The CDR3 has 13 residues. The CDR3 spells CASSEVGAYGYTF. Here the CDR3 DNA reads TGTGCCAGCAGTGAAGTGGGAGCCTATGGCTACACCTTC.

The V and J genes are TRBV30 and TRBJ2-7; no definite D call. The V gene's germline CDR1 is GTSNPN and CDR2 SVGIG (reference sequence). This CDR3 is built from 11 residues. V was shortened by 3 bases and J by 3 bases, with 6 bases between the two germline ends. Written as DNA, the CDR3 is TGTGCCTGGAGCGAACACTACGAGCAGTACTTC. Protein product: CAWSEHYEQYF.

This clone is a singleton in its sample. V gene TRBV7-2 combines with J gene TRBJ2-2, with D unresolved. This CDR3 contains 14 residues. Germline lookup yields CDR1 SGHTA and CDR2 FQGNSA. V gave up 2 bases and J gave up 3 bases, with 7 bases separating them. CDR3 protein: CASSLFGYTGELFF. The CDR3 bases are TGTGCCAGCAGCTTATTCGGGTACACCGGGGAGCTGTTTTTT.

The rearrangement links TRBV19 to TRBJ2-3; possible D gene TRBD2, 5 bases. The CDR3 contains 13 residues. The germline V and J ends were trimmed by 7 bases and 6 bases, with 14 bases remaining between them. Germline-derived CDR1 and CDR2 are LNHDA and SQIVND (reference sequence). Here the CDR3 DNA reads TGTGCCAGTAAGGCGGGTACCACCGATACGCAGTATTTT. Its protein is CASKAGTTDTQYF. The variable domain in full, with the rest retrieved from reference TRBV19 and TRBJ2-3, is DGGITQSPKYLFRKEGQNVTLSCEQNLNHDAMYWYRQDPGQGLRLIYYSQIVNDFQKGDIAEGYSVSREKKESFPLTVTSAQKNPTAFYLCASKAGTTDTQYFGPGTRLTVL.

The genes are TRBV14 and TRBJ1-2; TRBD1 matches 12 bases. The CDR3 has 15 amino acids. Germline CDR1 is SGHDN and CDR2 is FVKESK. V gave up 2 bases and J gave up 8 bases; unmatched junction bases: 6. The CDR3 DNA is TGTGCCAGCAGCCAATTCGGGACAGGGGGCAGGGGCTACACCTTC. It yields the protein CASSQFGTGGRGYTF.

The chain has TRBV5-4 and TRBJ2-1; a possible D gene is TRBD1 (5 bases). V lost 0 bases and J lost 7, with 14 bases in between. CDR3 size: 15 residues. Germline CDR1 SGHNT, CDR2 YYREEE (reference sequence). CDR3 sequence reads: CASSLEGRVNNEQFF. DNA for the CDR3: TGTGCCAGCAGCTTGGAGGGCAGGGTGAATAATGAGCAGTTCTTC.

The chain is built from TRBV19 and TRBJ2-3; 7 bases line up with TRBD1. CDR1 and CDR2 from the germline V gene are LNHDA and SQIVND (reference sequence). With 5 bases clipped from V and 0 bases from J, the junction kept 5 bases outside the gene matches. CDR3 size: 15 residues. The CDR3 nucleotides are TGTGCCAGTAGTCCTCGGACAGGAAGCACAGATACGCAGTATTTT. Its translation is CASSPRTGSTDTQYF. Looking up the rest from reference TRBV19 and TRBJ2-3 gives the full variable domain: DGGITQSPKYLFRKEGQNVTLSCEQNLNHDAMYWYRQDPGQGLRLIYYSQIVNDFQKGDIAEGYSVSREKKESFPLTVTSAQKNPTAFYLCASSPRTGSTDTQYFGPGTRLTVL.

V gene TRBV4-2 combines with J gene TRBJ2-5, with TRBD1 matching 9 bases. The CDR3 length is 15 residues. Germline CDR1 LGHNA, CDR2 YNFKEQ. With 4 bases clipped from V and 5 bases from J, the junction kept 8 bases outside the gene matches. The CDR3 is CASSRGTGGKETQYF. The CDR3 nucleotides are TGTGCCAGCAGCCGAGGAACAGGGGGCAAGGAGACCCAGTACTTC.

This clone was recorded once. The CDR3 sequence is CASSPPGAAGGGDEQFF. The CDR3 region has the DNA TGTGCCAGCTCACCACCGGGGGCAGCGGGAGGTGGCGATGAGCAGTTCTTC. This sequence joins TRBV18 and TRBJ2-1; 9 nucleotides line up with TRBD2. The CDR3 spans 17 residues. V was pared by 0 bases and J by 8 bases, with 11 bases of the junction left unmatched. The germline V gene encodes CDR1 KGHSH and CDR2 LQKENI. Variable domain in full (rest from reference TRBV18 and TRBJ2-1): NAGVMQNPRHLVRRRGQEARLRCSPMKGHSHVYWYRQLPEEGLKFMVYLQKENIIDESGMPKERFSAEFPKEGPSILRIQQVVRGDSAAYFCASSPPGAAGGGDEQFFGPGTRLTVL.

V is TRBV19 and J is TRBJ2-5, with a possible D match to TRBD2 (5 bases). The CDR3 is 14 residues long. V was shortened by 5 bases and J by 5 bases, with 15 bases between the two germline ends. Germline assignment: CDR1 LNHDA and CDR2 SQIVND (reference sequence). CDR3: CASSFGPEVETQYF. The DNA of the CDR3 is TGTGCCAGTAGTTTCGGACCGGAGGTGGAGACCCAGTACTTC. The full variable domain, its missing parts supplied by reference TRBV19 and TRBJ2-5, is DGGITQSPKYLFRKEGQNVTLSCEQNLNHDAMYWYRQDPGQGLRLIYYSQIVNDFQKGDIAEGYSVSREKKESFPLTVTSAQKNPTAFYLCASSFGPEVETQYFGPGTRLLVL.

J is TRBJ1-4 and V is TRBV6-6; 7 positions match TRBD1. Germline V gene lookup returns CDR1 MNHNY and CDR2 SVGAGI (reference sequence). V gave up 6 bases and J gave up 4 bases; unmatched junction bases: 8. The CDR3 sequence is 15 residues long. The CDR3 is CASREGTAYNEKLFF. The DNA for the CDR3 is TGTGCCAGCAGGGAAGGGACAGCTTATAATGAAAAACTGTTTTTT.

This clone was seen only once. The chain is built from TRBV7-2 and TRBJ2-3; possibly TRBD2 for D (6 bases). Trimming pared 2 bases from V and 0 bases from J, leaving 12 bases between. The CDR3 runs 16 residues. From germline, CDR1 is SGHTA and CDR2 FQGNSA. The CDR3 DNA sequence: TGTGCCAGCAGCTTAAGGGCGGGGTCTAGCACAGATACGCAGTATTTT. Protein sequence: CASSLRAGSSTDTQYF. The variable domain in full, with the rest retrieved from reference TRBV7-2 and TRBJ2-3, is GAGVSQSPSNKVTEKGKDVELRCDPISGHTALYWYRQSLGQGLEFLIYFQGNSAPDKSGLPSDRFSAERTGGSVSTLTIQRTQQEDSAVYLCASSLRAGSSTDTQYFGPGTRLTVL.

The count of this clone is one. The gene calls are TRBV30 and TRBJ2-7, with D hard to call. The CDR3 spans 14 residues. Between the trimmed V and J ends, which lost 1 base and 5 bases, there was a span of 15 bases. The germline V gene encodes CDR1 GTSNPN and CDR2 SVGIG (reference sequence). CDR3 loop: CAWSADGNRNEQYF. The CDR3 nucleotides read TGTGCCTGGAGTGCAGATGGAAACAGAAACGAGCAGTACTTC.

This chain joins TRBV18 and TRBJ2-7; 8 bases agree with TRBD1. V lost 6 bases, J lost 7 bases, and 14 bases stayed unmatched. This CDR3 has 15 amino acids. Germline lookup yields CDR1 KGHSH and CDR2 LQKENI. CDR3 nucleotides: TGTGCCAGCTCTGCCGGACAGGGTTCGGTAAAAGAGCAGTACTTC. Its translation is CASSAGQGSVKEQYF.

The V call is TRBV5-4, the J call TRBJ2-5; 8 nucleotides match TRBD1. Germline V gives CDR1 SGHNT, CDR2 YYREEE (reference sequence). V shed 4 bases and J 5 bases; nucleotides not matched to a gene: 7. This CDR3 is built from 14 residues. DNA of the CDR3: TGTGCCAGCAGCAGGGGACAGGTCTCGGAGACCCAGTACTTC. It codes for CASSRGQVSETQYF.

This chain links TRBV18 with TRBJ1-1; possibly TRBD1 for D (5 bases). V was shortened by 0 bases and J by 4 bases, with 9 bases between the two germline ends. In germline, CDR1 is KGHSH, CDR2 LQKENI. The CDR3 contains 14 residues. This CDR3 is CASSPPGVGTEAFF. In nucleotides, the CDR3 is TGTGCCAGCTCACCACCAGGGGTTGGCACTGAAGCTTTCTTT. The whole variable domain, filled in from reference TRBV18 and TRBJ1-1, reads NAGVMQNPRHLVRRRGQEARLRCSPMKGHSHVYWYRQLPEEGLKFMVYLQKENIIDESGMPKERFSAEFPKEGPSILRIQQVVRGDSAAYFCASSPPGVGTEAFFGQGTRLTVV.

The chain joins TRBV6-1 to TRBJ1-2; 7 bases map to TRBD1. After removal of 6 bases from V and 2 bases from J, the junction contained 9 bases not matched to a gene. The CDR3 is made up of 15 amino acids. Germline V gives CDR1 MNHNS, CDR2 SASEGT. CDR3 sequence: CASSFDRDANYGYTF. In nucleotides, the CDR3 is TGTGCCAGCAGCTTCGACAGGGACGCCAACTATGGCTACACCTTC.

This clone was detected only once. This chain uses TRBV5-4 with TRBJ1-4; D is ambiguous. Germline CDR1 reads SGHNT; CDR2 reads YYREEE (reference sequence). V lost 2 bases to trimming and J lost 7 bases, with 9 bases between them. The CDR3 sequence is 13 residues long. The CDR3 nucleotides are TGTGCCAGCAGCTTTGGGCTCAGTGAAAAACTGTTTTTT. Encoded protein: CASSFGLSEKLFF.

The rearrangement uses TRBV5-1 and TRBJ1-5; the D is unclear. V gave up 0 bases and J gave up 5 bases, with 6 bases separating them. The CDR3 loop spans 13 amino acids. Germline assignment: CDR1 SGHRS and CDR2 YFSETQ. The CDR3 region is CASSLDGDQPQHF. In nucleotides, the CDR3 is TGCGCCAGCAGCTTGGATGGAGATCAGCCCCAGCATTTT.